The 19 T cell receptor beta chains given below trace back to one sample, sequenced in a study of vaccination and CD4 T cells after COVID-19. Treatment indicated: roughly 11-day PBMC culture with coronavirus spike peptide pools or control peptides (ViraFEST assay). Researchers used the Oncomine TCR Beta short-read assay to sequence DNA from cultured CD4+ T cells. Via MiXCR, TCRdb re-called the PCR reads, giving one row per CDR3 protein. This sample carries about 18,000 distinct CDR3 sequences, around 80% of them seen once, and the ten largest clones take around 15%. These receptors' targets are unknown. Sequencing used CD4+ T cells from blood, cultured in vitro, obtained after SARS-CoV-2 vaccination. These receptors were collected from a human donor who received a COVID-19 vaccine.

V is TRBV2 and J is TRBJ1-5, with 9 bases identical to TRBD1. CDR3 size: 15 residues. The germline CDR1 and CDR2 sequences are SNHLY and FYNNEI. V dropped 6 bases and J dropped 1; count of bases not matched to a gene: 4. CDR3 loop: CASRADRGSNQPQHF. Here the CDR3 DNA reads TGTGCCAGCAGGGCGGACAGGGGAAGCAATCAGCCCCAGCATTTT.

CDR3 DNA: TGTGCCAGCAGTGGACCGATACCGGGACAGGGGGCAACTGAAGCTTTCTTT. It translates to CASSGPIPGQGATEAFF. The chain has TRBV2 and TRBJ1-1, with TRBD1 identical over 12 bases. CDR1 SNHLY and CDR2 FYNNEI come from the germline V gene. Trimming removed 4 bases from V and 5 bases from J; junction bases left unmatched: 11. The CDR3 contains 17 residues.

CDR3 DNA sequence: TGTGCCAGCAGACGCCAGAATAATTCACCCCTCCACTTT. Translated: CASRRQNNSPLHF. V is TRBV6-1 and J is TRBJ1-6; the D is unclear. V gave up 6 bases and J gave up 5 bases, with 8 bases separating them. The CDR3 is made up of 13 amino acids. The V gene's germline CDR1 is MNHNS and CDR2 SASEGT.

This chain joins TRBV23-1 and TRBJ2-7; TRBD1 matches 8 bases. TRBV23-1 is treated as an ORF (open reading frame) with a function not yet certain. V shed 0 bases and J 5 bases; nucleotides not matched to a gene: 12. This CDR3 has 17 residues. CDR3 nucleotides: TGCGCCAGCAGTCAATCTAGGTTCAGGCAGGGGGCACACGAGCAGTACTTC. The encoded protein is CASSQSRFRQGAHEQYF.

This clonotype has just one count. The rearrangement uses TRBV6-1 and TRBJ1-2; 10 positions agree with TRBD1. The CDR3 runs to 17 residues. Germline V gene sequence: CDR1 MNHNS, CDR2 SASEGT. The ends lost 4 bases at V and 4 bases at J; junction bases unmatched: 12. CDR3 region: CASSGGDRDRGFYGYTF. CDR3 coding DNA: TGTGCCAGCAGTGGAGGGGACCGGGACAGGGGTTTCTATGGCTACACCTTC.

The rearrangement links TRBV6-1 to TRBJ2-3, with 7 bases matching TRBD1. The trim removed 4 bases at V and 2 bases at J, leaving 6 bases unmatched. The CDR3 length is 15 residues. Germline CDR1 MNHNS, CDR2 SASEGT. The CDR3, as DNA: TGTGCCAGCAGTGTGACGGGACAGAACACAGATACGCAGTATTTT. This codes for CASSVTGQNTDTQYF.

In this sample, this clonotype turned up a few times. The chain recombines TRBV15 with TRBJ1-2; TRBD1 agrees at 8 bases. The CDR3 has 14 residues. The V segment lost 3 bases and the J segment 0 bases; nucleotides outside the gene matches: 0. CDR1 and CDR2 (germline): LNHNV, YYDKDF (reference sequence). The CDR3 spells CATSRDRANYGYTF. CDR3 bases: TGTGCCACCAGCAGGGACAGGGCTAACTATGGCTACACCTTC.

The chain combines TRBV15 with TRBJ2-1; a weak D match, TRBD2 (5 bases). Trimming took 1 base from V and 7 from J, leaving 14 bases between them. This CDR3 region has 15 residues. Germline V CDR1 and CDR2: LNHNV, YYDKDF (reference sequence). As DNA, the CDR3 is TGTGCCACCAGCAGAGTGCTCGGGGATCTGAATGAGCAGTTCTTC. Encoded protein: CATSRVLGDLNEQFF.

The chain uses TRBV7-9 and TRBJ2-2, with D possibly being TRBD1 (6 bases). The CDR3 extends over 16 amino acids. Germline V gene sequence: CDR1 SEHNR, CDR2 FQNEAQ (reference sequence). Trimming removed 3 bases at V and 5 bases at J, with 16 bases between. In nucleotides, the CDR3 is TGTGCCAGCAGCTTGGGTTCCGGAAGGGGGACCGGGGAGCTGTTTTTT. Protein: CASSLGSGRGTGELFF.

This clonotype occurred once. Its ends do not fully match the called genes, so a read error is possible. The J gene is TRBJ1-1, the V gene TRBV11-1; TRBD1 agrees at 12 bases. CDR1 SGHAT and CDR2 FQDESV come from the germline V gene (reference sequence). CDR3 length equals 15 residues. In DNA, the CDR3 is TGTGCCAGCAGCTCGGGACAGGGGGCCAACAATGAAGCTTTCTTT. Its protein is CASSSGQGANNEAFF.

The CDR3 nucleotides read TGTGCCTGGAGTGTAAAGGGGGGGAATGAGCAGTTCTTC. This gives the protein CAWSVKGGNEQFF. The V call is TRBV30, the J call TRBJ2-1, with a weak D call TRBD2 (7 bases). Germline CDR1 and CDR2: GTSNPN and SVGIG (reference sequence). The CDR3 runs 13 residues. Deletions cut 0 bases from V and 7 bases from J, with 10 bases between.

This rearrangement joins TRBV15 to TRBJ1-5; 9 bases match TRBD1. CDR3 size: 14 residues. Germline trimming cut 11 bases from V and 4 bases from J; bases unmatched to any gene: 9. The germline V gene has CDR1 LNHNV and CDR2 YYDKDF (reference sequence). The CDR3 sequence is CAAATGGMNQPQHF. The CDR3 DNA follows: TGTGCCGCGGCGACAGGGGGGATGAATCAGCCCCAGCATTTT.

The CDR3 reads CATSDTGTGGETQYF. In nucleotides, the CDR3 is TGTGCCACCAGTGATACCGGGACAGGGGGAGAGACCCAGTACTTC. The chain carries TRBV24-1 and TRBJ2-5; the match to TRBD1 covers 11 bases. The V and J ends lost 3 bases and 4 bases, in that order; junction bases with no gene match: 3. The CDR3 has 15 residues. Per germline, CDR1 KGHDR and CDR2 SFDVKD.

The chain recombines TRBV19 with TRBJ1-1, with D possibly matching TRBD1 (6 bases). CDR1 is LNHDA and CDR2 is SQIVND in the germline V gene (reference sequence). Trimming took 5 bases from V and 4 from J, leaving 17 bases between them. The CDR3 length is 15 residues. The CDR3 region is CASSSQGIGSTEAFF. The DNA for the CDR3 is TGTGCCAGTAGTTCCCAGGGGATAGGATCCACTGAAGCTTTCTTT.

J is TRBJ2-5 and V is TRBV9; 8 bases align to TRBD1. The CDR3 covers 15 residues. Germline CDR1 and CDR2: SGDLS and YYNGEE. J was trimmed by 5 bases and V by 0 bases; bases with no gene match: 6. CDR3 sequence reads: CASSVGQGATETQYF. The CDR3 DNA is TGTGCCAGCAGCGTAGGGCAGGGGGCTACGGAGACCCAGTACTTC.

This chain connects TRBV19 to TRBJ2-3; 8 bases match TRBD1. Losses at the gene ends were 3 bases for V and 3 bases for J; bases not matched to a gene: 8. CDR3 length equals 16 residues. The germline V gene has CDR1 LNHDA and CDR2 SQIVND (reference sequence). In DNA form, the CDR3 reads TGTGCCAGTAGTATCAAATCAGGGGGCAGGACAGATACGCAGTATTTT. It is translated as CASSIKSGGRTDTQYF. The complete variable domain, with remaining parts taken from reference TRBV19 and TRBJ2-3, reads DGGITQSPKYLFRKEGQNVTLSCEQNLNHDAMYWYRQDPGQGLRLIYYSQIVNDFQKGDIAEGYSVSREKKESFPLTVTSAQKNPTAFYLCASSIKSGGRTDTQYFGPGTRLTVL.

This clonotype was found once. CDR3 bases: TGTGCCAGCAGCACGGCCGGGGCAACTAATGAAAAACTGTTTTTT. Protein sequence: CASSTAGATNEKLFF. The gene calls are TRBV5-6 and TRBJ1-4, with D unresolved. V lost 4 bases to trimming and J lost 0 bases, with 10 bases between them. The V gene's germline CDR1 is SGHDT and CDR2 YYEEEE. The CDR3 loop spans 15 amino acids.

The V gene is TRBV6-1, the J gene TRBJ1-3; 7 nucleotides line up with TRBD1. The trim removed 5 bases at V and 3 bases at J, leaving 7 bases unmatched. The CDR3 runs to 15 residues. Germline V gives CDR1 MNHNS, CDR2 SASEGT. The CDR3 here is CASSPQGRIGNTIYF. For the CDR3, the DNA is TGTGCCAGCAGTCCACAGGGGAGAATTGGAAACACCATATATTTT.

V and J are TRBV30 and TRBJ2-5; a weak D match, TRBD1 (6 bases). Trimming removed 2 bases from V and 1 base from J, with 8 bases in between. The CDR3 totals 13 residues. Germline assignment: CDR1 GTSNPN and CDR2 SVGIG (reference sequence). The CDR3 sequence is CAWSTRGQETQYF. As DNA, the CDR3 is TGTGCCTGGAGTACCAGGGGCCAAGAGACCCAGTACTTC.